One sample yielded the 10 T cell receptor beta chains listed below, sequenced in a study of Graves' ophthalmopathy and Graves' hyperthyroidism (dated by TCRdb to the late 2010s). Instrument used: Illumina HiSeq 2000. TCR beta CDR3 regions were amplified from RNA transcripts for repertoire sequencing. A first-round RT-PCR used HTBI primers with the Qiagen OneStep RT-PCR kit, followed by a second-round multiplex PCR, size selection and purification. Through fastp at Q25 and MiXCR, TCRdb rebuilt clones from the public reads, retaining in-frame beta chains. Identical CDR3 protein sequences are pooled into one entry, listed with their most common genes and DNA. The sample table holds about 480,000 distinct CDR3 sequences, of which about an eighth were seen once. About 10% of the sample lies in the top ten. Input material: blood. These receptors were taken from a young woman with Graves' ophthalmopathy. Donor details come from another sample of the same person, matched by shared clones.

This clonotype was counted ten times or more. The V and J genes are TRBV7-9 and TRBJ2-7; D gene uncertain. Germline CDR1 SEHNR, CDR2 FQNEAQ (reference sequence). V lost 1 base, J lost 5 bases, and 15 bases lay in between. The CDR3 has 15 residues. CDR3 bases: TGTGCCAGCAGCTTAGAAGGTCTTCCCCTGAACGAGCAGTACTTC. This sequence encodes CASSLEGLPLNEQYF.

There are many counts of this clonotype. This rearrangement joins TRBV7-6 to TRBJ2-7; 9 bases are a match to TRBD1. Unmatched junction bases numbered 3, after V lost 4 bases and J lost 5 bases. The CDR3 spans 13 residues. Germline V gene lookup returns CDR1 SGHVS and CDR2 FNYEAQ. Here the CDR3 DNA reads TGTGCCAGCAGCTCCGGGACAGGGAACGAGCAGTACTTC. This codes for CASSSGTGNEQYF.

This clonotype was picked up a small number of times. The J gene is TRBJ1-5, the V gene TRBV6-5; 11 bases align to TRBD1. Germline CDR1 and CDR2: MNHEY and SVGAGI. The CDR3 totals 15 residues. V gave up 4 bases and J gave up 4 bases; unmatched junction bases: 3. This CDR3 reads CASSWTGGANQPQHF. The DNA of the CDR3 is TGTGCCAGCAGTTGGACAGGGGGCGCAAATCAGCCCCAGCATTTT.

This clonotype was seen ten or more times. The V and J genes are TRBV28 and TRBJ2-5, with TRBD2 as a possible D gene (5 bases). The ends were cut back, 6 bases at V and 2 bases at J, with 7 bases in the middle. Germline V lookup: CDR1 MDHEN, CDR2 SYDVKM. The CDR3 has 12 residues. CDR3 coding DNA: TGTGCCAGCAGGAGGAGGCAAGAGACCCAGTACTTC. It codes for CASRRRQETQYF.

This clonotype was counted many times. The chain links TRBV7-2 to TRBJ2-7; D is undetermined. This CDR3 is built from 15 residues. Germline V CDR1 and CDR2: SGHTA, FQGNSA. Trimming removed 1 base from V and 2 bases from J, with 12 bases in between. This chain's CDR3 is CASSLGTVLTYEQYF. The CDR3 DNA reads TGTGCCAGCAGCTTAGGTACGGTGCTCACCTACGAGCAGTACTTC.

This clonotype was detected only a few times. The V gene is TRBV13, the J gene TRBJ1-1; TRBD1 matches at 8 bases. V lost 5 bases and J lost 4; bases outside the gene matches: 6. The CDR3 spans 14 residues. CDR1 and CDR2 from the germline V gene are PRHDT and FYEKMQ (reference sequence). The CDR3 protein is CASSETQGGTEAFF. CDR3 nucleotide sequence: TGTGCCAGCAGCGAGACACAGGGGGGCACTGAAGCTTTCTTT.

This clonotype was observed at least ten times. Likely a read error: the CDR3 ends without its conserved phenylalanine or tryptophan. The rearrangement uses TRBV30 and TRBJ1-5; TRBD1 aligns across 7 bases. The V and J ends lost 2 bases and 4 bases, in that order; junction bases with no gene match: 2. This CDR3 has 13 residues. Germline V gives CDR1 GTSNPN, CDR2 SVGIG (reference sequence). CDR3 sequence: CAWSRQGNQPQHS. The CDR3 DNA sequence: TGTGCCTGGAGTAGACAGGGAAATCAGCCCCAGCATTCT.

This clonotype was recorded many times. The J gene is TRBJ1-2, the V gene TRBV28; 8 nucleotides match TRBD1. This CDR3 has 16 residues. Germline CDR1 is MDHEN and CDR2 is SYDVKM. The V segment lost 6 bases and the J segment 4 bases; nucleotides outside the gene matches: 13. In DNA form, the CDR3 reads TGTGCCAGCAGCTCCGCCGGGACAGGTATCGGCTATGGCTACACCTTC. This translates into CASSSAGTGIGYGYTF.

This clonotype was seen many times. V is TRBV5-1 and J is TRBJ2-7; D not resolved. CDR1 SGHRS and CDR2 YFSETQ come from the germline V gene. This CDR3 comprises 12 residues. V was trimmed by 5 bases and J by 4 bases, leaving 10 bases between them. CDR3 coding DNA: TGCGCCAGCAGAAACACCCTGTACGAGCAGTACTTC. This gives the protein CASRNTLYEQYF.

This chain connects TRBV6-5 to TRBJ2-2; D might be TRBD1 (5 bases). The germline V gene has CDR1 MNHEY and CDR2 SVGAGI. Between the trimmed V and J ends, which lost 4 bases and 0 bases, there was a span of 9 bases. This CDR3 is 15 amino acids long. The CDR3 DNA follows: TGTGCCAGCAGTTTCCAGGGCCCGAACACCGGGGAGCTGTTTTTT. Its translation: CASSFQGPNTGELFF.